This TCR beta chain is drawn from a study of TIL therapy for anti-PD-1-resistant metastatic lung cancer. Overall study: Tumors carried a median about 1.5 non-synonymous mutations per megabase.

The immunoSEQ assay was v3. Sequencing depth was 1.9 million or so read pairs for survey level, roughly 5-6.5 million for deep. The assay was immunoSEQ multiplex PCR, and TCRdb's table has in-frame clones only and misses some. The table lists about 13,000 clones, approximately 72% of them singletons. Described time point: pre-treatment sample, taken before nivolumab and TIL therapy. Most excised metastases sampled were pleural nodules or supraclavicular lymph nodes. The germline V gene has CDR1 MNHEY and CDR2 SVGAGI. V lost 4 bases, J lost 7 bases, and 14 bases lay in between. The CDR3 is 14 residues long.

This clonotype was sampled from a woman aged 30-85 years with non-small cell lung cancer. This chain connects TRBV6-5 to TRBJ1-5; maybe TRBD1 (6 bases). The sample in question was tumor tissue, obtained at baseline. CDR3 in DNA: TGTGCCAGCAGTTTAGTACAGGGAGGGCAGCCCCAGCATTTT. Translation: CASSLVQGGQPQHF.